What follows is one TCR beta chain and its context. Version v3.0 of the immunoSEQ assay was performed at survey level. Here immunoSEQ multiplex PCR was the method, and the copy in TCRdb shows in-frame clones only, minus some. Seen here are about 20,000 clones, 80% observed once, and the top ten hold around 13%. Donors each had at least one pre-ART PBMC sample and at least two post-ART ones. Samples held about 0.95-10 million cryopreserved PBMC, and DNA extraction followed. CDR1 is SNHLY and CDR2 is FYNNEI in the germline V gene. The CDR3 spans 13 residues. The V gene lost 11 bases and the J gene lost 3 bases, with 15 bases spanning the gap. This sample stems from a study of long-term antiretroviral therapy in people with HIV.

The sample here was unsorted PBMCs, taken 2.9 years after starting antiretroviral therapy. The chain links TRBV2 to TRBJ2-3, with a weak D call TRBD2 (7 bases). The receptor was derived from a woman in her thirties with HIV. Here the CDR3 reads CAGGASSTDTQYF. CDR3 bases: TGTGCCGGGGGGGCTAGCTCTACAGATACGCAGTATTTT. The full variable domain, with the rest looked up from reference TRBV2 and TRBJ2-3, is EPEVTQTPSHQVTQMGQEVILRCVPISNHLYFYWYRQILGQKVEFLVSFYNNEISEKSEIFDDQFSVERPDGSNFTLKIRSTKLEDSAMYFCAGGASSTDTQYFGPGTRLTVL.